Shown below are 8 T cell receptor beta chains from a single sample sequenced in a study of cytomegalovirus exposure and HLA in healthy donors. Measured with immunoSEQ multiplex PCR; TCRdb has only the in-frame clones, and not every one. The sample has roughly 120,000 clones, around 85% seen once. The sequenced sample consisted of PBMCs. The receptors were sampled from a man aged 18 to 29 in good health and CMV-seropositive.

The J gene is TRBJ2-1, the V gene TRBV19; TRBD2 matches 7 bases. The CDR3 has 13 amino acids. CDR1 is LNHDA and CDR2 is SQIVND in the germline V gene (reference sequence). V was pared by 4 bases and J by 9 bases, with 6 bases of the junction left unmatched. CDR3 residues: CASSTSSGGEQFF. The CDR3 nucleotides read TGTGCCAGTAGTACATCTAGCGGAGGTGAGCAGTTCTTC.

The V gene is TRBV5-4, the J gene TRBJ2-2; no reliable D call. Per the germline V gene, CDR1 is SGHNT and CDR2 is YYREEE (reference sequence). This CDR3 has 11 amino acids. This chain's CDR3 is CVISNTGELFF. The CDR3 coding sequence is TGTGTTATCTCGAACACCGGGGAGCTGTTTTTT.

The table lists this clone with a few counts. The chain carries TRBV29-1 and TRBJ2-1; a possible D gene is TRBD1 (6 bases). The germline V gene encodes CDR1 SQVTM and CDR2 ANQGSEA. The CDR3 is made up of 14 amino acids. V was trimmed by 3 bases and J by 1 base, leaving 10 bases between them. In nucleotides, the CDR3 is TGCAGCGTTGAGGGGACACGATCCTACAATGAGCAGTTCTTC. As protein: CSVEGTRSYNEQFF.

The chain combines TRBV27 with TRBJ2-2; perhaps TRBD2 as D (6 bases). The germline V gene has CDR1 MNHEY and CDR2 SMNVEV (reference sequence). V lost 2 bases and J 4 bases, leaving 8 bases between the germline ends. This CDR3 spans 14 amino acids. The CDR3 region has the DNA TGTGCCAGCAGTTTAATGGGGGGCACCGGGGAGCTGTTTTTT. This translates into CASSLMGGTGELFF.

The chain combines TRBV6-5 with TRBJ1-2, with TRBD1 matching over 7 bases. The V gene end was trimmed by 4 bases and the J gene end by 7 bases; junction bases not matched to a gene: 9. Germline V gene data show CDR1 as MNHEY and CDR2 as SVGAGI. This CDR3 spans 14 amino acids. Here the CDR3 reads CASSFKKGAGGYTF. CDR3 coding DNA: TGTGCCAGCAGTTTCAAAAAGGGGGCCGGTGGCTACACCTTC.

V and J are TRBV5-1 and TRBJ2-4; a weak D match, TRBD1 (6 bases). V was cut by 2 bases and J by 3 bases, with 12 bases left in between. The CDR3 covers 15 residues. Germline V gene data show CDR1 as SGHRS and CDR2 as YFSETQ. In nucleotides, the CDR3 is TGCGCCAGCAGCTTAACAGGGTTCGGCAAAAACATTCAGTACTTC. This translates into CASSLTGFGKNIQYF.

The rearrangement joins TRBV2 to TRBJ1-3; D uncertain. V lost 3 bases, J lost 4 bases, and 7 bases lay in between. The CDR3 consists of 13 residues. In germline, CDR1 is SNHLY, CDR2 FYNNEI. CDR3 residues: CASSEREGNTIYF. CDR3 in DNA: TGTGCCAGCAGTGAGAGGGAGGGAAACACCATATATTTT. Drawing the rest from reference TRBV2 and TRBJ1-3, the complete variable domain is EPEVTQTPSHQVTQMGQEVILRCVPISNHLYFYWYRQILGQKVEFLVSFYNNEISEKSEIFDDQFSVERPDGSNFTLKIRSTKLEDSAMYFCASSEREGNTIYFGEGSWLTVV.

This sequence joins TRBV5-4 and TRBJ1-5; D is unresolved. CDR1 SGHNT and CDR2 YYREEE come from the germline V gene (reference sequence). This CDR3 comprises 14 residues. Trimming cost V 3 bases and J 1 base, with 8 bases left between them. Here the CDR3 reads CASSSQESNQPQHF. In nucleotides, the CDR3 is TGTGCCAGCAGCTCGCAGGAAAGCAATCAGCCCCAGCATTTT.